Only one count was recorded for the clone carrying this TCR beta chain. The antigen is undetermined. The data originate from a study of cytotoxic CD8 clonotypes in ibrutinib-treated CLL. At the level of the study: Investigators reported some 24 partial and 2 complete responses; after median approximately 74 months, 14 patients remained remitted and about 12 progressed. Response samples were obtained once patients had received a median around twelve months of treatment, range 6 to 36. Study-wide results and limits: Investigators sampled sustained-remission and progressing patients at differing times. Clonality went up at the time of ibrutinib response, stayed stable in sustained remission, and later dropped back toward its baseline level at progression.

Measured with immunoSEQ multiplex PCR; TCRdb has only the in-frame clones, and not every one. Of 150,000 or so clones in the sample, 70% to 80% were seen once. The J segment lost 4 bases and the V segment lost 4 bases, leaving 16 bases of the junction unmatched. Per the germline V gene, CDR1 is MDHEN and CDR2 is SYDVKM. The CDR3 covers 18 residues. The chain carries TRBV28 and TRBJ2-7; 10 bases agree with TRBD1. The starting material was PBMCs, obtained after 24 months of ibrutinib treatment. This clonotype was obtained from a human donor with chronic lymphocytic leukemia. CDR3 in DNA: TGTGCCAGCAGTTCACCCGCCCCCGGACAGGGGGGTGGTTACGAGCAGTACTTC. This codes for CASSSPAPGQGGGYEQYF.